This T cell receptor (beta chain) was sequenced for a study of glioma-infiltrating T cells. The CDR3 spans 13 residues. The V end was cut by 11 bases, the J end by 6 bases, with 19 bases between. Germline lookup yields CDR1 SEHNR and CDR2 FQNEAQ (reference sequence). The iRepertoire nested amplicon-rescue multiplex PCR amplified TCR alpha and beta CDR3s from RNA. For one-step reverse transcription and amplification, about 85-400 ng of tissue mRNA or PBMC total RNA was used. In TCRdb, the multiplex PCR reads were re-called with MiXCR into one record per CDR3 protein. The sample holds about 400,000 distinct CDR3 sequences, 41% seen once.

This rearrangement joins TRBV7-9 to TRBJ1-2, with a possible D match to TRBD1 (5 bases). This clonotype originated in a human donor with low-grade glioma or glioblastoma, undergoing nonglioma brain surgery, or in good health (not recorded which). Sequencing was done on a sample of glioma tissue, nonneoplastic brain tissue, or PBMCs (not recorded which). The CDR3 protein is CAAQAGMLDGYTF. The CDR3 region has the DNA TGTGCCGCCCAGGCAGGGATGCTCGATGGCTACACCTTC. Full variable domain (missing parts from reference TRBV7-9 and TRBJ1-2): DTGVSQNPRHKITKRGQNVTFRCDPISEHNRLYWYRQTLGQGPEFLTYFQNEAQLEKSRLLSDRFSAERPKGSFSTLEIQRTEQGDSAMYLCAAQAGMLDGYTFGSGTRLTVV.